Listed below are T cell receptor beta chains from one sample, sequenced in a study of blood T cell repertoires in COVID-19. The method was immunoSEQ multiplex PCR; TCRdb's version includes in-frame clones alone and lacks a portion of them. Of over 450,000 clones listed, roughly nine tenths are singletons. The material sequenced was peripheral blood. The receptors were sampled from a woman between 50 and 59 years old with COVID-19, enrolled during active disease. CDR3s include the opening cysteine and the closing phenylalanine or tryptophan. A D gene is named only where the DNA matches it firmly. The size field is filled for only some rows; it gives once, few, many or a size class.

len: 11; j_gene: TRBJ2-3; d_gene: TRBD1; v_gene: TRBV29-1; abundance: .; CDR3nt: TGCAGCGTTAACAGGGGGAATACGCAGTATTTT; CDR3aa: CSVNRGNTQYF
len: 15; j_gene: TRBJ1-1; d_gene: .; v_gene: TRBV4-1; abundance: .; CDR3nt: TGCGCCAGCAGCCAAGGTCCCGCGGGAAACACTGAAGCTTTCTTT; CDR3aa: CASSQGPAGNTEAFF
len: 16; j_gene: TRBJ2-1; d_gene: .; v_gene: TRBV5-4; abundance: .; CDR3nt: TGTGCCAGCAGCTTGGGAGCTCCTAATGTACACAATGAGCAGTTCTTC; CDR3aa: CASSLGAPNVHNEQFF
len: 15; j_gene: TRBJ2-2; d_gene: TRBD1; v_gene: TRBV9; abundance: .; CDR3nt: TGTGCCAGCAGCGTAGTACAGGGGCCCACCGGGGAGCTGTTTTTT; CDR3aa: CASSVVQGPTGELFF
len: 14; j_gene: TRBJ1-2; d_gene: .; v_gene: TRBV30; abundance: .; CDR3nt: TGTGCCTGGAGTACTCAAGCGGGGCCCTATGGCTACACCTTC; CDR3aa: CAWSTQAGPYGYTF
len: 14; j_gene: TRBJ1-1; d_gene: TRBD1; v_gene: TRBV7-9; abundance: .; CDR3nt: TGTGCCAGCAGCCAGGGACAGAGGCACACTGAAGCTTTCTTT; CDR3aa: CASSQGQRHTEAFF
len: 15; j_gene: TRBJ2-1; d_gene: TRBD2; v_gene: TRBV4-1; abundance: .; CDR3nt: TGCGCCAGCAGCCAAGGCCTAGCGGCTTACAATGAGCAGTTCTTC; CDR3aa: CASSQGLAAYNEQFF
len: 16; j_gene: TRBJ1-4; d_gene: .; v_gene: TRBV5-1; abundance: .; CDR3nt: TGCGCCAGCAGCACCGATCGGACAGCCGCGGATGAAAAACTGTTTTTT; CDR3aa: CASSTDRTAADEKLFF
len: 14; j_gene: TRBJ2-1; d_gene: TRBD2; v_gene: TRBV2; abundance: .; CDR3nt: TGTGCCAGCATAAGACTAGCGGGGGGGCATGAGCAGTTCTTC; CDR3aa: CASIRLAGGHEQFF
len: 12; j_gene: TRBJ1-6; d_gene: .; v_gene: TRBV27; abundance: .; CDR3nt: TGTGCCAGCAGCGGGGGAAATTCACCCCTCCACTTT; CDR3aa: CASSGGNSPLHF
len: 17; j_gene: TRBJ1-6; d_gene: .; v_gene: TRBV18; abundance: .; CDR3nt: TGTGCCAGCTCCCCCACGGGGAAAGGTTCCTATAATTCACCCCTCCACTTT; CDR3aa: CASSPTGKGSYNSPLHF
len: 16; j_gene: TRBJ2-2; d_gene: TRBD2; v_gene: TRBV7-2; abundance: .; CDR3nt: TGTGCCAGCAGCTTGCTAGCGGCGCCGAACACCGGGGAGCTGTTTTTT; CDR3aa: CASSLLAAPNTGELFF
len: 19; j_gene: TRBJ2-3; d_gene: TRBD2; v_gene: TRBV7-2; abundance: .; CDR3nt: TGTGCCAGCAGCCCTACTTGGCTAGCGGGGGCCTCGAATTGGGATACGCAGTATTTT; CDR3aa: CASSPTWLAGASNWDTQYF
len: 13; j_gene: TRBJ1-4; d_gene: TRBD1; v_gene: TRBV5-1; abundance: .; CDR3nt: TGCGCCAGCAGACGGGACAGGGTTGAAAAACTGTTTTTT; CDR3aa: CASRRDRVEKLFF
len: 15; j_gene: TRBJ1-4; d_gene: .; v_gene: TRBV30; abundance: .; CDR3nt: TGTGCCTGGAGTAACGCAGGTTCAGCTAATGAAAAACTGTTTTTT; CDR3aa: CAWSNAGSANEKLFF
len: 16; j_gene: TRBJ2-7; d_gene: TRBD2; v_gene: TRBV13; abundance: .; CDR3nt: TGTGCCAGCAGCTTTCGGGCCGGGGACTACTCCTACGAGCAGTACTTC; CDR3aa: CASSFRAGDYSYEQYF
len: 15; j_gene: TRBJ2-7; d_gene: TRBD1; v_gene: TRBV13; abundance: .; CDR3nt: TGTGCCAGCAGCTTAAGGGACAGGGGTGCCTACGAGCAGTACTTC; CDR3aa: CASSLRDRGAYEQYF
len: 19; j_gene: TRBJ2-3; d_gene: .; v_gene: TRBV4-1; abundance: .; CDR3nt: TGCGCCAGCAGCCAAGGGGGTCGGGACTTTTCAGGCAGAATAGATACGCAGTATTTT; CDR3aa: CASSQGGRDFSGRIDTQYF
len: 15; j_gene: TRBJ2-1; d_gene: TRBD1; v_gene: TRBV2; abundance: .; CDR3nt: TGTGCCAGCAGTGACCTTAGGGGGCACTACAATGAGCAGTTCTTC; CDR3aa: CASSDLRGHYNEQFF
len: 13; j_gene: TRBJ2-2; d_gene: .; v_gene: TRBV9; abundance: .; CDR3nt: TGTGCCAGCAGTCCCCCCCGCACCGGGGAGCTGTTTTTT; CDR3aa: CASSPPRTGELFF
len: 13; j_gene: TRBJ1-5; d_gene: .; v_gene: TRBV2; abundance: .; CDR3nt: TGTGCCAGCAACTACAGGGCAAATCAGCCCCAGCATTTT; CDR3aa: CASNYRANQPQHF
len: 17; j_gene: TRBJ1-3; d_gene: .; v_gene: TRBV30; abundance: .; CDR3nt: TGTGCCTGGAGTGTCCGCGGTGTCTTTACCTCTGGAAACACCATATATTTT; CDR3aa: CAWSVRGVFTSGNTIYF
len: 17; j_gene: TRBJ2-6; d_gene: .; v_gene: TRBV5-1; abundance: .; CDR3nt: TGCGCCAGCAGCTTGGAGGTTACAGCACCTGGGGCCAACGTCCTGACTTTC; CDR3aa: CASSLEVTAPGANVLTF
len: 15; j_gene: TRBJ2-5; d_gene: TRBD1; v_gene: TRBV5-4; abundance: .; CDR3nt: TGTGCCAGCAGCGGAGGGGGACAGGGGGAAGAGACCCAGTACTTC; CDR3aa: CASSGGGQGEETQYF
len: 17; j_gene: TRBJ2-3; d_gene: TRBD1; v_gene: TRBV19; abundance: few; CDR3nt: TGTGCCAGCAGTCCAGGGAGTCTGGGACAGGGGAGAGATACGCAGTATTTT; CDR3aa: CASSPGSLGQGRDTQYF
len: 16; j_gene: TRBJ2-3; d_gene: .; v_gene: TRBV4-2; abundance: .; CDR3nt: TGTGCCAGCAGCCAAGATCAATTGGGGCCCGACGGTACGCAGTATTTT; CDR3aa: CASSQDQLGPDGTQYF
len: 15; j_gene: TRBJ2-5; d_gene: .; v_gene: TRBV9; abundance: .; CDR3nt: TGTGCCAGCAGCGCGTTTTCCGGGTCCCAAGAGACCCAGTACTTC; CDR3aa: CASSAFSGSQETQYF
len: 17; j_gene: TRBJ1-3; d_gene: .; v_gene: TRBV5-1; abundance: .; CDR3nt: TGCGCCAGCAGCTTGGGGCCAGGTTTATTACCTGGAAACACCATATATTTT; CDR3aa: CASSLGPGLLPGNTIYF
len: 15; j_gene: TRBJ2-3; d_gene: TRBD1; v_gene: TRBV25-1; abundance: once; CDR3nt: TGTGCCAGCAGAGCTGACAGGGGGTACACAGATACGCAGTATTTT; CDR3aa: CASRADRGYTDTQYF
len: 17; j_gene: TRBJ2-1; d_gene: .; v_gene: TRBV5-4; abundance: .; CDR3nt: TGTGCCAGCAGCTTGGGGTCGCCAGGCCTCTCCTACAATGAGCAGTTCTTC; CDR3aa: CASSLGSPGLSYNEQFF
len: 14; j_gene: TRBJ1-2; d_gene: .; v_gene: TRBV3-1/TRBV3-2; abundance: .; CDR3nt: TGTGCCAGCAGCCAAGTTCAAGGAGAGTATGGCTACACCTTC; CDR3aa: CASSQVQGEYGYTF
len: 15; j_gene: TRBJ2-7; d_gene: TRBD1; v_gene: TRBV7-3; abundance: .; CDR3nt: TGTGCCAGCAGCTTAAGTGGCAGGGGGCTCGGGGAGCAGTACTTC; CDR3aa: CASSLSGRGLGEQYF
len: 11; j_gene: TRBJ2-2; d_gene: .; v_gene: TRBV6-5; abundance: few; CDR3nt: TGTGCCAGCAGCGCAGGGGGGGAGCTGTTTTTT; CDR3aa: CASSAGGELFF
len: 12; j_gene: TRBJ1-2; d_gene: .; v_gene: TRBV3-1/TRBV3-2; abundance: .; CDR3nt: TGTGCCAGCAGCCAAGCAGGGGCTGGCTACACCTTC; CDR3aa: CASSQAGAGYTF
len: 14; j_gene: TRBJ1-2; d_gene: .; v_gene: TRBV19; abundance: once; CDR3nt: TGTGCCAGTAGTATAGAAGGAGGGGACTATGGCTACACCTTC; CDR3aa: CASSIEGGDYGYTF
len: 17; j_gene: TRBJ1-4; d_gene: TRBD1; v_gene: TRBV5-1; abundance: .; CDR3nt: TGCGCCAGCAGCACCAATCGACAGGGCAGGCCTAATGAAAAACTGTTTTTT; CDR3aa: CASSTNRQGRPNEKLFF
len: 15; j_gene: TRBJ1-1; d_gene: TRBD1; v_gene: TRBV13; abundance: .; CDR3nt: TGTGCCAGCAGCATCATCGGGACAGCGAACACTGAAGCTTTCTTT; CDR3aa: CASSIIGTANTEAFF
len: 16; j_gene: TRBJ1-2; d_gene: TRBD1; v_gene: TRBV5-1; abundance: once; CDR3nt: TGCGCCAGCAGCTTGGCTACGTATGGGACAGGGGAAGGCTACACCTTC; CDR3aa: CASSLATYGTGEGYTF
len: 15; j_gene: TRBJ2-7; d_gene: .; v_gene: TRBV4-2; abundance: .; CDR3nt: TGTGCCAGCAGCCTCCTTTACAGGGATTCCTACGAGCAGTACTTC; CDR3aa: CASSLLYRDSYEQYF
len: 16; j_gene: TRBJ1-2; d_gene: .; v_gene: TRBV4-1; abundance: .; CDR3nt: TGCGCCAGCAGCCAAGAGATGACATTCACGTTGGATGGCTACACCTTC; CDR3aa: CASSQEMTFTLDGYTF
len: 15; j_gene: TRBJ2-2; d_gene: TRBD1; v_gene: TRBV4-1; abundance: .; CDR3nt: TGCGCCAGCAGCAGGGGCCTCAGGGGGACCGGGGAGCTGTTTTTT; CDR3aa: CASSRGLRGTGELFF
len: 17; j_gene: TRBJ2-7; d_gene: TRBD1; v_gene: TRBV2; abundance: .; CDR3nt: TGTGCCAGCACCCTCACTTTAGGGGGACAGGACTCCTACGAGCAGTACTTC; CDR3aa: CASTLTLGGQDSYEQYF
len: 16; j_gene: TRBJ2-3; d_gene: TRBD2; v_gene: TRBV15; abundance: .; CDR3nt: TGTGCCACCAGCAGACGACTAGCGGGGGGTGGAGATACGCAGTATTTT; CDR3aa: CATSRRLAGGGDTQYF
len: 16; j_gene: TRBJ2-3; d_gene: TRBD2; v_gene: TRBV6-1; abundance: .; CDR3nt: TGTGCCAGCAGTGGCACCCGAGCGGGGGGAGGAGATACGCAGTATTTT; CDR3aa: CASSGTRAGGGDTQYF
len: 16; j_gene: TRBJ1-4; d_gene: TRBD1; v_gene: TRBV7-9; abundance: .; CDR3nt: TGTGCCAGCAGCCCGGACAGGGGGCGGACTAATGAAAAACTGTTTTTT; CDR3aa: CASSPDRGRTNEKLFF